This T cell receptor beta chain was identified in a study of blood T cell repertoires in COVID-19. Study-level information: The samples span acute and convalescent COVID-19 from the United States, Italy and Spain. Sources were T cells, B-cell-depleted T cells, or PBMCs; the material itself was cDNA or gDNA.

This clone was recorded once. In the original workflow: Nucleated cell counts were estimated from reference gene primer amplification. The repertoire was sequenced with immunoSEQ multiplex PCR; TCRdb's copy has only in-frame clones and lacks some. V and J calls and clone size are those listed in that table; D and trimming were worked out from the DNA. The sample carries about 170,000 clones, 85% recorded once. Seattle patient enrollment occurred during active infection, with longitudinal follow-up thereafter. This CDR3 is built from 18 residues. The trim removed 7 bases at V and 3 bases at J, leaving 16 bases unmatched. Germline V gene lookup returns CDR1 LNHDA and CDR2 SQIVND (reference sequence).

This TCR came from a woman over 75 with COVID-19, enrolled during active disease. Sequences were obtained from peripheral blood. This chain links TRBV19 with TRBJ1-4, with 8 nucleotides matching TRBD1. CDR3 protein: CASTQIRDRRAPNEKLFF. CDR3 nucleotides: TGTGCCAGTACCCAAATCCGGGACAGGCGAGCACCTAATGAAAAACTGTTTTTT.